Presented here are 3 T cell receptor beta chains from one specimen sequenced in a study of cytomegalovirus exposure and HLA in healthy donors. Researchers ran the PCR with 60 Vbeta and 13 Jbeta primers. TCRdb keeps only in-frame clones here, not all; method: immunoSEQ multiplex PCR. Seen here are about 130,000 clones, around 73% observed once, and the top ten hold approximately 1.6%. The sample comprised PBMCs. The receptors shown here come from a female donor in good health and CMV-seronegative.

The chain has TRBV7-9 and TRBJ1-1, with D hard to call. V was clipped by 3 bases and J by 4 bases, with 12 bases between them. Germline lookup yields CDR1 SEHNR and CDR2 FQNEAQ (reference sequence). This CDR3 has 14 residues. This CDR3 reads CASSFEGGVTEAFF. CDR3 in DNA: TGTGCCAGCAGCTTCGAGGGAGGTGTCACTGAAGCTTTCTTT.

A remark on this clone: This CDR3 is also generated by other DNA sequences in the sample. This chain connects TRBV11-1 to TRBJ1-5; 11 bases are a match to TRBD1. Germline V gene lookup returns CDR1 SGHAT and CDR2 FQDESV (reference sequence). With V trimmed by 5 bases and J by 8 bases, 2 bases remained unmatched. There are 13 residues in the CDR3. The CDR3 protein is CASSRDRGEPQHF. The CDR3 DNA reads TGTGCCAGCAGCAGGGACAGGGGGGAGCCCCAGCATTTT.

The CDR3 DNA sequence: TGTGCCAGCAGGGGGGCAGGGGGCCCCTACGAGCAGTACTTC. Protein product: CASRGAGGPYEQYF. The V gene is TRBV5-6, the J gene TRBJ2-7; TRBD1 matches at 8 bases. The V segment lost 5 bases and the J segment 2 bases; nucleotides outside the gene matches: 6. The germline CDR1 and CDR2 sequences are SGHDT and YYEEEE. The CDR3 has 14 residues. The entire variable domain, with the rest obtained from reference TRBV5-6 and TRBJ2-7, is as follows: DAGVTQSPTHLIKTRGQQVTLRCSPKSGHDTVSWYQQALGQGPQFIFQYYEEEERQRGNFPDRFSGHQFPNYSSELNVNALLLGDSALYLCASRGAGGPYEQYFGPGTRLTVT.